This T cell receptor (beta chain) stems from a study of metastatic and nonmetastatic thyroid tumors. The overall study: Repertoires from blood and tumor or nodule tissue of malignant and benign thyroid patients were compared.

For this clone: The antigen remains unidentified. The conserved final phenylalanine or tryptophan is absent from the CDR3, which likely points to a read error.

TCRdb re-called clones from the PCR reads using MiXCR. This sample has 31,000 or so clones, with about a sixth found just once. Patients were all untreated before their thyroid surgery. CDR3 size: 11 residues. The V end was cut by 10 bases, the J end by 5 bases, with 10 bases between. General study points: Reportedly, malignant thyroid tumors had significantly higher TCR beta diversity than benign nodules, in blood and tumor.

The receptor was derived from a female donor with papillary thyroid cancer or a benign thyroid nodule (not recorded which). Some clones in this sample may be carry-over from other donors' samples. The genes are TRBV12-3 or TRBV12-4 and TRBJ2-3; D ambiguous. Sequenced material: blood. The CDR3 loop reads CATHYLDTQYS. The DNA for the CDR3 is TGTGCCACCCATTATCTAGATACGCAGTATTCT.